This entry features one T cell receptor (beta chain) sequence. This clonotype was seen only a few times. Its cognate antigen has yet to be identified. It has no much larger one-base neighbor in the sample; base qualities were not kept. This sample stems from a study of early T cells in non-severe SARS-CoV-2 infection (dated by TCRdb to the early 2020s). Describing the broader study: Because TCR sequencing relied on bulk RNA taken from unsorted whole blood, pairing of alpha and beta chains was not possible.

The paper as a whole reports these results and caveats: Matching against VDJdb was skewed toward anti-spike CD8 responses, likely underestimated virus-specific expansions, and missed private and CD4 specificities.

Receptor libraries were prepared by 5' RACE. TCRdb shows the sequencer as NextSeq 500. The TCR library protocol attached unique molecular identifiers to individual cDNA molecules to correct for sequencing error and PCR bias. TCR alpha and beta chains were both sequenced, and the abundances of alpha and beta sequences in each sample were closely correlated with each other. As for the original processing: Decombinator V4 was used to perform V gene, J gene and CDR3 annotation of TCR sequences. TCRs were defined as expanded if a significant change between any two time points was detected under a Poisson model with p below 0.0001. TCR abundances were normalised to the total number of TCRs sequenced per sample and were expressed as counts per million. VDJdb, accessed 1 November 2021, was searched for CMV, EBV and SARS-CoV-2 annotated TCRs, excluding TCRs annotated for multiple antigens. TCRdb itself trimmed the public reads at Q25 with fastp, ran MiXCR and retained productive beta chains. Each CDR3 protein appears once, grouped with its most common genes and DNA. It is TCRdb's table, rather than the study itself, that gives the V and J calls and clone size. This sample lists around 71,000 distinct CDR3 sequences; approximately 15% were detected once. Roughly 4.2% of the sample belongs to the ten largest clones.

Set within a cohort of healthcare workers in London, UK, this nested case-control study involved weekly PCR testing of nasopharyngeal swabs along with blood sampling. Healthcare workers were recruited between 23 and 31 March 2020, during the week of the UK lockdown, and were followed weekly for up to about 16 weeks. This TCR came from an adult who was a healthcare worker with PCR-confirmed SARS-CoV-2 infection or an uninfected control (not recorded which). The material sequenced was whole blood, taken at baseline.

DNA sequence: TGTGCCAGCAGTGCCGGACTAAGTAATACAGATACGCAGTATTTT. This encodes CASSAGLSNTDTQYF. The chain joins TRBV28 to TRBJ2-3; a weak D assignment points to TRBD2 (6 bases agree). From the germline V gene, CDR1 is MDHEN and CDR2 is SYDVKM. The CDR3 sequence holds 15 residues, the cysteine and phenylalanine included. Of all the DNA, just the CDR3 is kept, 45 bases in frame from base 1. V is pared back by 5 bases and J by 3 bases, with 15 bases lying between the germline termini.